Described below is a single TCR beta chain sequence and its context. The V end lost 2 bases, the J end lost 4 bases, and 18 bases lay between the germline ends. CDR1 is MNHEY and CDR2 is SVGEGT in the germline V gene. The CDR3 contains 16 residues. This sample is drawn from a study of blood T cell repertoires in COVID-19. Overall study context: Sites in the United States, Italy and Spain provided acute and convalescent COVID-19 samples. The cDNA or gDNA used as material had been derived from T cells, B-cell-depleted T cells, or PBMCs.

How the authors handled the data: From reference gene primer amplification, estimates of nucleated cell counts were derived. Data came from immunoSEQ multiplex PCR; TCRdb stores just in-frame clones and leaves some out. D and trimming were read from the DNA, whereas the V and J calls and clone size are those reported in that table. The table records over 140,000 clones, about 80% of them present only once. The chain recombines TRBV6-2 or TRBV6-3 with TRBJ2-7; weak D call: TRBD2 (5 bases). The TCR was taken from a woman aged 60-70 years with acute or convalescent COVID-19. The sequencing input was peripheral blood. CDR3 region: CASSYRVRGMDYEQYF. The CDR3 bases are TGTGCCAGCAGTTACCGGGTTCGAGGGATGGATTACGAGCAGTACTTC.